This paragraph reports one T cell receptor beta chain. Antigen: not known. The data stem from a study of Ad26.COV2.S vaccination and SARS-CoV-2 variants. The overall study: Ad26.COV2.S arm of COV1001 included the donor. Study results and caveats: Considerable breadth of spike-specific CD8+ and CD4+ T cell responses has reportedly been documented following vaccination.

Sequenced by immunoSEQ multiplex PCR; TCRdb stores in-frame clones only, minus some. The sample lists around 450,000 clones, 90% occurring once. Treatment meaning: some 20 received Ad26.COV2.S at low or high dose, single or two shots; about 5 received placebo; per-sample allocation not given. After the first vaccine or placebo injection, samples were drawn on day 63. An Ad26 vector that expressed Wuhan-strain SARS-CoV-2 spike constituted the vaccine. The V and J ends lost 6 bases and 2 bases respectively, with 8 bases between them. This CDR3 is 12 amino acids long. Sequenced here: peripheral blood, sampled in a trial of Ad26.COV2.S vaccine versus placebo. This chain links TRBV12-3 or TRBV12-4 with TRBJ2-7; D is unresolved. This receptor was identified in a person aged 18 to 59 who received the Ad26.COV2.S COVID-19 vaccine or a placebo. Here the CDR3 reads CASSHGPYEQYF. In DNA, the CDR3 is TGTGCCAGCAGCCATGGGCCCTACGAGCAGTACTTC.